Below, 9 T cell receptor beta chains from the same sample are listed, as sequenced in a study of blood T cell repertoires in COVID-19. Some clones are missing from TCRdb's copy, which holds only in-frame ones; the method was immunoSEQ multiplex PCR. The repertoire holds over 100,000 clones, with over 80% as singletons. Sequenced sample: peripheral blood. These receptors were collected from a woman in her seventies with acute or convalescent COVID-19.

The chain combines TRBV19 with TRBJ2-1; 8 nucleotides match TRBD1. The trim removed 5 bases at V and 1 base at J, leaving 4 bases unmatched. CDR3 length equals 15 residues. Germline V gene data show CDR1 as LNHDA and CDR2 as SQIVND (reference sequence). In nucleotides, the CDR3 is TGTGCCAGTAGTCCTCGGGACAGGTCCTACAATGAGCAGTTCTTC. It specifies CASSPRDRSYNEQFF.

This chain joins TRBV6-5 and TRBJ1-4; tentatively, D is TRBD1 (6 bases). Trimming shortened V by 4 bases and J by 5 bases, and 14 bases separated the two germline ends. This CDR3 comprises 15 residues. Germline CDR1 is MNHEY and CDR2 is SVGAGI. CDR3 nucleotide sequence: TGTGCCAGCAGTTCCCGGGGGGGCGGGAATGAAAAACTGTTTTTT. This translates into CASSSRGGGNEKLFF.

The rearrangement links TRBV5-1 to TRBJ1-1; D is ambiguous. The germline V gene encodes CDR1 SGHRS and CDR2 YFSETQ. The CDR3 sequence is 13 residues long. Trimming pared 2 bases from V and 5 bases from J, leaving 10 bases between. The CDR3 is CASSLPDTTEAFF. CDR3 DNA sequence: TGCGCCAGCAGCTTACCCGACACAACTGAAGCTTTCTTT.

The genes are TRBV7-6 and TRBJ2-1; 11 nucleotides align to TRBD2. The CDR3 is 17 residues long. V gave up 1 base and J gave up 6 bases; unmatched junction bases: 8. Germline values: CDR1 SGHVS, CDR2 FNYEAQ. CDR3 region: CASSLVGLAGGSNEQFF. The CDR3 DNA is TGTGCCAGCAGCTTAGTGGGGCTAGCGGGAGGAAGCAATGAGCAGTTCTTC.

This clone was counted a single time. The chain uses TRBV19 and TRBJ1-1; D remains ambiguous. The germline CDR1 and CDR2 sequences are LNHDA and SQIVND (reference sequence). The CDR3 spans 13 residues. V was cut by 4 bases and J by 7 bases, with 13 bases left in between. The CDR3 loop reads CASSRSREGEAFF. DNA for the CDR3: TGTGCCAGTAGTAGAAGTCGGGAAGGTGAAGCTTTCTTT.

This rearrangement joins TRBV2 to TRBJ2-1; the match to TRBD2 covers 11 bases. The V segment lost 5 bases and the J segment 3 bases; nucleotides outside the gene matches: 3. Germline loops: CDR1 SNHLY, CDR2 FYNNEI. The CDR3 sequence is 15 residues long. The CDR3 here is CASSWTSGLYNEQFF. The CDR3 nucleotides read TGTGCCAGCAGTTGGACTAGCGGGCTCTACAATGAGCAGTTCTTC.

The chain is built from TRBV2 and TRBJ1-5, with D perhaps TRBD1 (6 bases). Trimming left V 6 bases short and J 7 bases short, with 16 bases between. This CDR3 has 14 residues. The germline V gene encodes CDR1 SNHLY and CDR2 FYNNEI. The CDR3 nucleotides read TGTGCCAGCAGAGGAGCGGGGGCGCACCAGCCCCAGCATTTT. It is translated as CASRGAGAHQPQHF.

This clone was observed a single time. The V and J genes are TRBV5-1 and TRBJ1-2, with D possibly matching TRBD1 (6 bases). This CDR3 has 15 residues. The germline gives CDR1 SGHRS, CDR2 YFSETQ. The germline V and J ends were trimmed by 0 bases and 8 bases, with 17 bases remaining between them. The CDR3 is CASSLAQGGLEGYTF. CDR3 DNA sequence: TGCGCCAGCAGCTTGGCCCAAGGGGGTTTAGAGGGCTACACCTTC.

J is TRBJ1-2 and V is TRBV19; 8 bases align to TRBD1. This CDR3 region has 14 residues. Trimming removed 6 bases from V and 8 bases from J; junction bases left unmatched: 11. CDR1 and CDR2 from the germline V gene are LNHDA and SQIVND (reference sequence). CDR3 DNA: TGTGCCAGTAGCTTTGCGGACAGGGTGGAGGGCTACACCTTC. Residues: CASSFADRVEGYTF.